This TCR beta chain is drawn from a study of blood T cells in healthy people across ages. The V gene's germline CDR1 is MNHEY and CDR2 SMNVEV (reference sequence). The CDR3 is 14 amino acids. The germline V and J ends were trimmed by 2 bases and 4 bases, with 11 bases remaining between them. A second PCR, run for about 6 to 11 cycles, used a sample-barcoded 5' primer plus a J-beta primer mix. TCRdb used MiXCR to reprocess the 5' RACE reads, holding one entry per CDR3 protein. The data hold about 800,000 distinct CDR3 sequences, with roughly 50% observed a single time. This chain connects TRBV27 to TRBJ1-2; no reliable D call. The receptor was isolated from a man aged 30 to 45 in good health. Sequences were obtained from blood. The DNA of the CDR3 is TGTGCCAGCAGTTTAGTATCGGCTGGCTATGGCTACACCTTC. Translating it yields CASSLVSAGYGYTF.